The rows below give T cell receptor beta chains drawn from one sample of a study of blood T cell repertoires in COVID-19. TCRdb's copy holds only in-frame clones and misses some; the assay was immunoSEQ multiplex PCR. The sample consists of about 300,000 clones, 85% to 90% of them appearing once. The sequencing sample was made of PBMCs or T cells enriched from blood (not recorded which). These receptors were collected from a young man who had recovered from COVID-19. CDR3s include the opening cysteine and the closing phenylalanine or tryptophan. D genes are given only for firm matches. Where a row states a size, it is once, few, many or the class of an expanded clone; other rows omit it.

>.|TRBJ1-3|TRBV6-5|.
TGTGCCAGCCCCGGAGGAGGGGCGACCGGAAACACCATATATTTT
CASPGGGATGNTIYF
>.|TRBJ2-2|TRBV3-1/TRBV3-2|TRBD2
TGTGCCAGCAGCCATGGACTAGCGGGGTGGACCGGGGAGCTGTTTTTT
CASSHGLAGWTGELFF
>.|TRBJ2-2|TRBV2|TRBD2
TGTGCTGGCCTGGGGCTAGCGGGGGCCGCAACACTTAACACCGGGGAGCTGTTTTTT
CAGLGLAGAATLNTGELFF
>.|TRBJ1-3|TRBV3-1/TRBV3-2|.
TGTGCCAGCAGCCACGAGGTCTCTGGAAACACCATATATTTT
CASSHEVSGNTIYF
>.|TRBJ1-2|TRBV6-5|.
TGTGCCACCAGGGGAGTGGGGGGGGTCTATGGCTACACCTTC
CATRGVGGVYGYTF
>.|TRBJ2-1|TRBV9|TRBD2
TGTGCCAGCAGCGCCTTACTAGCGGAGTACAATGAGCAGTTCTTC
CASSALLAEYNEQFF
>.|TRBJ1-2|TRBV7-2|.
TGTGCCAGCAGCTTATCGGCGGGGGGCGCGTATTATGGCTACACCTTC
CASSLSAGGAYYGYTF
>.|TRBJ2-7|TRBV6-1|.
TGTGCCAGCAGTGAGCCCGGGGGGCGAGCCTACGAGCAGTACTTC
CASSEPGGRAYEQYF
>.|TRBJ1-5|TRBV2|TRBD1
TGTGCCAGCCGGGGTGGAACAGGGGACAATCAGCCCCAGCATTTT
CASRGGTGDNQPQHF
>once|TRBJ2-7|TRBV5-5|TRBD2
TGTGCCAGCAGCCGACTAGCGGGAGCTACCTACGAGCAGTACTTC
CASSRLAGATYEQYF
>.|TRBJ1-1|TRBV13|TRBD1
TGTGCCAGTACTACGGACAGGGACTTCACTGAAGCTTTCTTT
CASTTDRDFTEAFF
>.|TRBJ2-7|TRBV5-1|.
TGCGCCAGCAGCTTGGCGGCGGCTTACGAGCAGTACTTC
CASSLAAAYEQYF
>.|TRBJ2-7|TRBV11-2|TRBD2
TGTGCCAGCAGAGTAATCCTAGCGGCGCCCTACGAGCAGTACTTC
CASRVILAAPYEQYF
>once|TRBJ1-2|TRBV11-2|TRBD1
TGTGCCAGCAGCCGGGGGACAGTCCTCTATGGCTACACCTTC
CASSRGTVLYGYTF
>.|TRBJ1-4|TRBV6-6|.
TGTGCCAGCAGTTACGGGTCCAGGGCCAATGAAAAACTGTTTTTT
CASSYGSRANEKLFF
>.|TRBJ1-2|TRBV5-6|TRBD1
TGTGCCAGCAGCTTGGGAGGGGGCGCTGACCCCCCTTATGGCTACACCTTC
CASSLGGGADPPYGYTF
>.|TRBJ1-1|TRBV5-1|TRBD1
TGCGCCAGCAGCGAAACAGGGGCCAGGAACACTGAAGCTTTCTTT
CASSETGARNTEAFF
>.|TRBJ2-5|TRBV7-8|TRBD2
TGTGCCAGCAGCTCGCCGGGACTAGCAAAGACCCAGTACTTC
CASSSPGLAKTQYF
>.|TRBJ2-5|TRBV11-2|TRBD1
TGTGCCAGCAGCTTAGTAGGGGGCGAAGAGACCCAGTACTTC
CASSLVGGEETQYF
>.|TRBJ1-2|TRBV4-1|.
TGCGCCAGCAGCCAATCAGGGACTAACTATGGCTACACCTTC
CASSQSGTNYGYTF
>.|TRBJ2-5|TRBV27|TRBD1
TGTGCCAGCAGTCCGTGGACAGGGGGTAAGGAGACCCAGTACTTC
CASSPWTGGKETQYF
>.|TRBJ1-2|TRBV24-1|.
TGTGCCACCAGTGACCGCTATGGCTACACCTTC
CATSDRYGYTF
>.|TRBJ2-2|TRBV30|TRBD2
TGTGCCTGGGACAGCGGGAGGGTGGTCACCGGGGAGCTGTTTTTT
CAWDSGRVVTGELFF
>.|TRBJ1-1|TRBV5-1|.
TGCGCCAGCAGGGGAGGGACCCCTGAAGCTTTCTTT
CASRGGTPEAFF
>.|TRBJ2-3|TRBV4-2|TRBD2
TGTGCCAGCAGCCAAGAACCCAGCGGGAGTTCCGATACGCAGTATTTT
CASSQEPSGSSDTQYF
>.|TRBJ1-2|TRBV19|TRBD1
TGTGCCACCCTCCGTCGGTCAACAGGGGGCGTTCAAGATGGCTACACCTTC
CATLRRSTGGVQDGYTF
>.|TRBJ2-7|TRBV5-5|TRBD1
TGTGCCAGCAGCTTGCCTGCTCTAGCGACAGGGGCGAACGAGCAGTACTTC
CASSLPALATGANEQYF
>.|TRBJ2-3|TRBV4-1|.
TGCGCCAGCAGGGAGACAGGAACCTCCACAGATACGCAGTATTTT
CASRETGTSTDTQYF
>.|TRBJ2-7|TRBV24-1|TRBD1
TGTGCCACCAGTGAACAAGGACAGGGAAACGAGCAGTACTTC
CATSEQGQGNEQYF